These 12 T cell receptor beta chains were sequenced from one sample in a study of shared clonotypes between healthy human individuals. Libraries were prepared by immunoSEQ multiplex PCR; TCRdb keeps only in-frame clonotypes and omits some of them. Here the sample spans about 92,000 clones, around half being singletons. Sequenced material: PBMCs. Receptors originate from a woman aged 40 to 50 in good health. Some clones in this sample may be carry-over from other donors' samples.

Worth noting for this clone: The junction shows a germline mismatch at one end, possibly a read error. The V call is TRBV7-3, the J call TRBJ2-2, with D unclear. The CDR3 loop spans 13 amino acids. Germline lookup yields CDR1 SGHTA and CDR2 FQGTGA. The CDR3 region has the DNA TGTGCCAGCAGCGCATCAAACACTGGGGAGCTGTTTTTT. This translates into CASSASNTGELFF.

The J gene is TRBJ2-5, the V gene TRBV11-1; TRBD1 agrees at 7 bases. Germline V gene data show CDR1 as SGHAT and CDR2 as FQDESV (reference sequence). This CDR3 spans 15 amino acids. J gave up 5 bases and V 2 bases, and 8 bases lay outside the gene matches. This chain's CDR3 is CASSLYVRGQETQYF. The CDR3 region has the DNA TGTGCCAGCAGCTTATATGTAAGGGGGCAGGAGACCCAGTACTTC.

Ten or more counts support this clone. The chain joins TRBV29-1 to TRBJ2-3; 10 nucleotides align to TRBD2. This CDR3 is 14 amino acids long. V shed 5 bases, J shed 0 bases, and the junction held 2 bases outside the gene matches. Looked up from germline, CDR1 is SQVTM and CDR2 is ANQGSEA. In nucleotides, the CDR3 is TGCAGCGTTTCGACTAGCGGGAGCACAGATACGCAGTATTTT. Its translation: CSVSTSGSTDTQYF.

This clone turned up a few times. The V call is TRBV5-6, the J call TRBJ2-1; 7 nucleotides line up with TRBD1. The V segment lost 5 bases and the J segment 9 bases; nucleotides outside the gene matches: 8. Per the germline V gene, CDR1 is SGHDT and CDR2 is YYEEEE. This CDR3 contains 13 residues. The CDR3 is CASRRRGLGEQFF. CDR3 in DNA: TGTGCCAGCAGACGAAGGGGGCTGGGTGAGCAGTTCTTC.

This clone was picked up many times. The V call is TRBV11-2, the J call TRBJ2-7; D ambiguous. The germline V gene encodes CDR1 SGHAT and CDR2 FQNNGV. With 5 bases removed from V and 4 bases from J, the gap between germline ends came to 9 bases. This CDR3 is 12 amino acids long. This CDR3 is CASSDKDYEQYF. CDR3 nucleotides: TGTGCCAGCAGCGACAAGGATTACGAGCAGTACTTC.

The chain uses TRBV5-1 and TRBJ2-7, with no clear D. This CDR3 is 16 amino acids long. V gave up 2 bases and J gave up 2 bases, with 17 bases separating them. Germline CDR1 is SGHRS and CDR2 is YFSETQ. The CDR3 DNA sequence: TGCGCCAGCAGCTTTTCGAGTAACCCCGCCGCCTACGAGCAGTACTTC. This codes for CASSFSSNPAAYEQYF. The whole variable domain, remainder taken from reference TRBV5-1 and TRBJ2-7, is KAGVTQTPRYLIKTRGQQVTLSCSPISGHRSVSWYQQTPGQGLQFLFEYFSETQRNKGNFPGRFSGRQFSNSRSEMNVSTLELGDSALYLCASSFSSNPAAYEQYFGPGTRLTVT.

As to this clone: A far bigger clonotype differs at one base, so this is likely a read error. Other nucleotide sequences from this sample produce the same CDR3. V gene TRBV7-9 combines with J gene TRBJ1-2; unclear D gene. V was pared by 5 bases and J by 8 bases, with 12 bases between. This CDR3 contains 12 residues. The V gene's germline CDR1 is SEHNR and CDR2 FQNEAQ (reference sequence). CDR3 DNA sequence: TGTGCCAGCAGCCTAGATGCCTGGGGCTACACCTTC. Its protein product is CASSLDAWGYTF.

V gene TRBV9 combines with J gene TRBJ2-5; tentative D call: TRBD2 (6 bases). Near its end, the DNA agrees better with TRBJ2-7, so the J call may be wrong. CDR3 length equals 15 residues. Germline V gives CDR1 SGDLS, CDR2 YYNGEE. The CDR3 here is CASSVGSGEVYEQYF. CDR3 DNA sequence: TGTGCCAGCAGCGTGGGGTCGGGAGAGGTTTACGAGCAGTACTTC.

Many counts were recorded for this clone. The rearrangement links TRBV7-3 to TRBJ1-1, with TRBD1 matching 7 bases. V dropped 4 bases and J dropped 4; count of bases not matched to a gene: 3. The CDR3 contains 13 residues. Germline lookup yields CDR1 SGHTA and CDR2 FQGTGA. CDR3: CASSSHRGTEAFF. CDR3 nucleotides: TGTGCCAGCAGCTCGCACAGGGGCACTGAAGCTTTCTTT.

The CDR3 coding sequence is TGTGCCAGCAGCCCGGATGGACAGAAAGAGACCCAGTACTTC. This gives the protein CASSPDGQKETQYF. The chain employs TRBV5-4 and TRBJ2-5; D is possibly TRBD1 (6 bases). Germline V lookup: CDR1 SGHNT, CDR2 YYREEE (reference sequence). The CDR3 consists of 14 residues. Trimming removed 4 bases from V and 3 bases from J, with 13 bases in between.

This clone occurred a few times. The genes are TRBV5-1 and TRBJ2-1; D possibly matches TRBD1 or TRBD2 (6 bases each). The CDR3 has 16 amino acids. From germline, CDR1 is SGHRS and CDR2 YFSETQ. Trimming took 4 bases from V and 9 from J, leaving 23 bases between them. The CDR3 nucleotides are TGCGCCAGCAGCGCAGAGGCGGGGACAAGCTGGCGTGAGCAGTTCTTC. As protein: CASSAEAGTSWREQFF.

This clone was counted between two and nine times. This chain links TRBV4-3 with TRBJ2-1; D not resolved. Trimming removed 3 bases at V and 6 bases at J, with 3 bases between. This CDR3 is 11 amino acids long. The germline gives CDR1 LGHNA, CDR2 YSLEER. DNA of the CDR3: TGCGCCAGCAGCCAGACCAATGAGCAGTTCTTC. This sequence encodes CASSQTNEQFF.